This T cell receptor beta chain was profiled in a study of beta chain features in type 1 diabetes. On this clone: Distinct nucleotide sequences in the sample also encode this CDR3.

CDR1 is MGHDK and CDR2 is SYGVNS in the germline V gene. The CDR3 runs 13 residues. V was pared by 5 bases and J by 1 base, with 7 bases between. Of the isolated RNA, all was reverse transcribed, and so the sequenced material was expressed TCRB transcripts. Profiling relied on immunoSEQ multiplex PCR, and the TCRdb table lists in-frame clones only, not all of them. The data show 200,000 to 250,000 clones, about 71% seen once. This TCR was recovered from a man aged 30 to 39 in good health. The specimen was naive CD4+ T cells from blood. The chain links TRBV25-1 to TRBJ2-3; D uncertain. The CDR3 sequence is CASSPQGTDTQYF. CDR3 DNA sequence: TGTGCCAGCAGTCCGCAGGGCACAGATACGCAGTATTTT.